This TCR beta chain was profiled in a study of T cell responses to AZD1222 COVID-19 vaccine. Sequencing was performed with immunoSEQ multiplex PCR; in TCRdb, only in-frame clones are kept and a portion is missing. The sample includes about 94,000 clones, about 85% of them seen just once. General study points: Repertoire samples came only from after the peak T cell response. Seropositive at baseline were only a handful of AZD1222 recipients. Clonal diversity may have been underestimated in mostly white British donors. Mapped onto spike, vaccine-associated CD4 TCRs spanned it and were dominant at 160-218 and 743-854.

Trimming stripped 1 base from V and 5 bases from J, with 6 bases between. CDR3 length: 12 amino acids. CDR1 GTSNPN and CDR2 SVGIG come from the germline V gene (reference sequence). A remark on this clone: The target antigen is unknown.

This receptor was identified in an adult who received the AZD1222 COVID-19 vaccine. This rearrangement joins TRBV30 to TRBJ2-1; perhaps D is TRBD1 or TRBD2 (5 bases each). Sequenced material: peripheral blood, taken 28 days after the second AZD1222 dose. CDR3 sequence reads: CAWSGGDNEQFF. For the CDR3, the DNA is TGTGCCTGGAGTGGAGGGGACAATGAGCAGTTCTTC. The full variable domain, with the rest looked up from reference TRBV30 and TRBJ2-1, is SQTIHQWPATLVQPVGSPLSLECTVEGTSNPNLYWYRQAAGRGLQLLFYSVGIGQISSEVPQNLSASRPQDRQFILSSKKLLLSDSGFYLCAWSGGDNEQFFGPGTRLTVL.